The rows below give T cell receptor beta chains drawn from one sample of a study of cytomegalovirus exposure and HLA in healthy donors. Measured with immunoSEQ multiplex PCR; TCRdb has only the in-frame clones, and not every one. The data hold some 150,000 clones, with about 82% observed a single time. Input material: PBMCs. The source is a female donor in good health and CMV-seronegative. Each CDR3 is given with its conserved first and last residue. Expanded clones are given a class, and other clones once, few, many or no size at all.

TRBV19	.	TRBJ2-6	CASSFLQGSGANVLTF
TRBV28	.	TRBJ1-5	CASSFFGGRGPGEPQHF
TRBV6-1	.	TRBJ2-7	CASSLEGIEQYF
TRBV4-3	.	TRBJ2-2	CASSQEVGPGVGGIGELFF
TRBV5-6	.	TRBJ2-1	CASSFGTGGCQFF
TRBV6-5	.	TRBJ1-1	CASSTGKMNTEAFF
TRBV19	.	TRBJ1-2	CASRETGGGYGYTF
TRBV11-2	once	TRBJ1-3	CASSLVQHSGNTIYF
TRBV19	few	TRBJ1-4	CASSLGQVNEKLFF
TRBV7-9	.	TRBJ2-5	CASSLSLLETQYF
TRBV28	.	TRBJ1-2	CASSFGGSTNYGYTF
TRBV10-1	.	TRBJ2-2	CASSERRDRGHTGELFF
TRBV10-2	.	TRBJ2-1	CASSPRLAGGFEQFF
TRBV28	.	TRBJ1-3	CASSPTGFSGNTIYF
TRBV28	.	TRBJ2-5	CASSSWLAGGETQYF
TRBV10-3	.	TRBJ1-1	CAISGAGDRGNTEAFF
TRBV5-1	.	TRBJ2-7	CASSTTVGQGRRLSSYEQYF
TRBV6-5	once	TRBJ1-4	CASRGGRTNEKLFF
TRBV6-6	.	TRBJ2-3	CASSRIADTQYF
TRBV4-1	.	TRBJ2-3	CASSQSGTSGMRTQYF
TRBV30	.	TRBJ2-7	CAWSVLAGTYEQYF
TRBV5-6	.	TRBJ1-2	CALRDRGGYGYTF
TRBV5-6	once	TRBJ2-1	CASSSGLNNEQFF
TRBV20-1	.	TRBJ2-4	CSASSGGENIF
TRBV30	.	TRBJ2-7	CAWLRWRSSGSYEQYF
TRBV29-1	once	TRBJ1-2	CSVRPLGGGGGYTF
TRBV7-2	.	TRBJ2-5	CASSLVRPAGKETQYF
TRBV2	.	TRBJ2-3	CASTGGREGTDTQYF
TRBV4-1	.	TRBJ2-7	CASGRLAGTYEQYF
TRBV23-1	.	TRBJ1-1	CASCTLRDREDTEAFF
TRBV7-2	.	TRBJ2-1	CASSLGRDQQFF
TRBV5-1	.	TRBJ2-7	CATREEGNEQYF
TRBV10-3	once	TRBJ2-1	CAINPGQGANNEQFF
TRBV6-6	.	TRBJ2-3	CASTLAPHSGTDTQYF
TRBV5-1	.	TRBJ1-2	CASSRGQGYGYTF
TRBV10-3	.	TRBJ1-3	CAIRDSSGNTIYF
TRBV2	.	TRBJ1-2	CASSRTGETHYGYTF
TRBV5-6	once	TRBJ1-6	CASSSDRGNSPLHF
TRBV9	.	TRBJ1-2	CASSVSPGGTGYGYTF
TRBV2	.	TRBJ2-2	CASSSGTVNTGELFF
TRBV7-9	.	TRBJ2-6	CASSLKYSPGANVLTF
TRBV9	.	TRBJ2-7	CASSVAIGTRIVYEQYF
TRBV6-1	few	TRBJ2-1	CASTTSGGPGGEQFF
TRBV5-5	.	TRBJ1-5	CASSSQPGYSNQPQHF
TRBV5-1	.	TRBJ2-5	CASSLAPAGGAETQYF
TRBV18	.	TRBJ1-1	CASSPGAGQNTEAFF